Following are 11 T cell receptor beta chains from one sample sequenced in a study of CD8 T cells in Susac syndrome. The authors reverse transcribed about 0.5 to 1 ug RNA with random hexamers. TCRdb reprocessed the immunoSEQ multiplex PCR reads via MiXCR and lists one record per CDR3 protein. The table lists roughly 220,000 distinct CDR3 sequences, approximately 94% of them singletons, with 0.15% to 0.2% in the top ten. Sequencing was done on a sample of CD4+ T cells from PBMCs. Source of these receptors: a human donor with Susac syndrome.

This clonotype was seen a single time. The chain has TRBV5-1 and TRBJ1-1, with D perhaps matching TRBD1 (6 bases). V gave up 0 bases and J gave up 3 bases, with 15 bases separating them. The CDR3 is 16 amino acids. Germline V gene sequence: CDR1 SGHRS, CDR2 YFSETQ. CDR3 sequence reads: CASSLEGGRPDTEAFF. CDR3 nucleotides: TGCGCCAGCAGCTTGGAAGGGGGTCGGCCGGACACTGAAGCTTTCTTT.

The V gene is TRBV6-6, the J gene TRBJ1-2; D is ambiguous. Germline V CDR1 and CDR2: MNHNY, SVGAGI (reference sequence). The CDR3 has 16 residues. Trimming took off 0 bases at V and 6 bases at J, with 17 bases between the two ends. The DNA of the CDR3 is TGTGCCAGCAGTTACTCGACTATTTGGTCTAGGGATGGCTACACCTTC. Residues: CASSYSTIWSRDGYTF.

This rearrangement joins TRBV2 to TRBJ1-4; D gene uncertain. This CDR3 is 13 amino acids long. V was cut by 8 bases and J by 1 base, with 8 bases left in between. Germline CDR1 is SNHLY and CDR2 is FYNNEI. CDR3 loop: CASHGVTNEKLFF. The CDR3 DNA is TGTGCCAGCCATGGAGTAACTAATGAAAAACTGTTTTTT. The complete variable domain, with remaining parts taken from reference TRBV2 and TRBJ1-4, reads EPEVTQTPSHQVTQMGQEVILRCVPISNHLYFYWYRQILGQKVEFLVSFYNNEISEKSEIFDDQFSVERPDGSNFTLKIRSTKLEDSAMYFCASHGVTNEKLFFGSGTQLSVL.

The V gene is TRBV6-5, the J gene TRBJ1-6; D perhaps matches TRBD1 (6 bases). Trimming pared 5 bases from V and 2 bases from J, leaving 10 bases between. Germline V gene sequence: CDR1 MNHEY, CDR2 SVGAGI. CDR3 length: 15 residues. CDR3 residues: CASSDRSPYNSPLHF. CDR3 in DNA: TGTGCCAGCAGTGACAGGAGTCCCTATAATTCACCCCTCCACTTT.

This chain joins TRBV11-3 and TRBJ2-1, with D unclear. There are 13 residues in the CDR3. V was pared by 4 bases and J by 6 bases, with 10 bases between. The germline V gene has CDR1 SGHNT and CDR2 YENEEA. The CDR3 sequence: CASSSPVANEQFF. CDR3 nucleotide sequence: TGTGCCAGCAGCTCCCCCGTAGCCAATGAGCAGTTCTTC.

CDR3 DNA: TGCGCCAGCAGCCTGTTATCGTACGGTCGTTCGGGTGGCTACACCTTC. It specifies CASSLLSYGRSGGYTF. The chain has TRBV4-3 and TRBJ1-2; D not certain. Germline-derived CDR1 and CDR2 are LGHNA and YSLEER. The CDR3 covers 16 residues. V was cut by 4 bases and J by 7 bases, with 22 bases left in between.

The J gene is TRBJ2-1, the V gene TRBV20-1; D unclear. The CDR3 consists of 12 residues. Looked up from germline, CDR1 is DFQATT and CDR2 is SNEGSKA (reference sequence). The V gene lost 5 bases and the J gene lost 8 bases, with 13 bases spanning the gap. The CDR3 sequence is CSASGGSHEQFF. The CDR3 nucleotides read TGCAGTGCTTCGGGTGGCTCCCATGAGCAGTTCTTC.

The chain is built from TRBV2 and TRBJ2-2; maybe TRBD1 (5 bases). The V gene lost 1 base and the J gene lost 6 bases, with 12 bases spanning the gap. The CDR3 is 15 residues long. Germline CDR1 and CDR2: SNHLY and FYNNEI. This CDR3 reads CASSEEGRAPGELFF. The DNA for the CDR3 is TGTGCCAGCAGTGAAGAAGGCAGGGCTCCCGGGGAGCTGTTTTTT.

The chain recombines TRBV6-6 with TRBJ2-7, with a possible D match to TRBD1 (5 bases). The CDR3 is 16 residues long. The V gene lost 0 bases and the J gene lost 0 bases, with 12 bases spanning the gap. Germline V gives CDR1 MNHNY, CDR2 SVGAGI (reference sequence). The CDR3 bases are TGTGCCAGCAGTTACTCGACGCAGGGAAACTCCTACGAGCAGTACTTC. Translating gives CASSYSTQGNSYEQYF.

The chain uses TRBV6-2 or TRBV6-3 and TRBJ2-7; D is possibly TRBD1 (6 bases). This CDR3 contains 13 residues. Germline-derived CDR1 and CDR2 are MNHEY and SVGEGT. Trimming took off 1 base at V and 3 bases at J, with 7 bases between the two ends. CDR3 in amino acids: CASSYYRDYEQYF. Here the CDR3 DNA reads TGTGCCAGCAGTTACTACAGGGACTACGAGCAGTACTTC.

The chain has TRBV20-1 and TRBJ1-6; D uncertain. The germline V gene encodes CDR1 DFQATT and CDR2 SNEGSKA (reference sequence). This CDR3 region has 13 residues. The V and J ends lost 3 bases and 6 bases respectively, with 9 bases between them. The DNA of the CDR3 is TGCAGTGCTAGCGGCGGTCCTAATTCACCCCTCCACTTT. This gives the protein CSASGGPNSPLHF.